This T cell receptor beta chain is from a study of STAT3 mutations in large granular lymphocyte leukemia. Study information: Immunosuppressive therapy was given to more than half of T-LGLL patients. Study findings and constraints: Treatment regimens differed across patients between samplings. Every T-cell large granular lymphocyte leukemia patient had at least one immunodominant TCR beta clonotype.

With regard to this clone: Its matching antigen is unknown.

Germline lookup yields CDR1 LGHNA and CDR2 YSLEER. The CDR3 totals 17 residues. Trimming cost V 4 bases and J 3 bases, with 21 bases left between them. Data came from immunoSEQ multiplex PCR; TCRdb stores just in-frame clones and leaves some out. The table has more than 25,000 clones, 70% to 80% seen once. V is TRBV4-3 and J is TRBJ1-1; D is undetermined. The sample consisted of peripheral blood mononuclear cells. This receptor was obtained from a woman aged 50 to 60 with T-cell large granular lymphocyte leukemia. Some clones in this sample may be carry-over from other donors' samples. The CDR3: CASSLAFRGRDHTEAFF. CDR3 coding DNA: TGCGCCAGCAGCCTCGCGTTTCGAGGGCGAGATCACACTGAAGCTTTCTTT.